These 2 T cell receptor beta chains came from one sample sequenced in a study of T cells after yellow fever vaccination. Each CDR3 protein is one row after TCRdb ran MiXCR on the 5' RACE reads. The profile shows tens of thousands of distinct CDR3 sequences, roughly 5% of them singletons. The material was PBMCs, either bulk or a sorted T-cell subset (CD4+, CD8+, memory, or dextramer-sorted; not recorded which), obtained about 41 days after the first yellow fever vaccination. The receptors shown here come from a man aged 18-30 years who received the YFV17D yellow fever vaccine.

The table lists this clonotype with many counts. The CDR3 region is CASSLASRTAFF. CDR3 DNA sequence: TGTGCCAGCAGCCTCGCGTCTCGGACAGCTTTCTTT. The V call is TRBV21-1, the J call TRBJ1-1. TRBV21-1 is noted as a pseudogene. The CDR3 contains 12 residues.

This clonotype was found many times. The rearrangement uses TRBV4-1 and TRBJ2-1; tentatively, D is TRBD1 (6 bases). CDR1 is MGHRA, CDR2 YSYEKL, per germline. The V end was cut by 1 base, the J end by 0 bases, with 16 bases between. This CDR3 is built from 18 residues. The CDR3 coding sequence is TGCGCCAGCAGCCAAGGGGGGCGAAGGGGAGCCTCCTACAATGAGCAGTTCTTC. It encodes CASSQGGRRGASYNEQFF.